This T cell receptor (beta chain) stems from a study of beta chain features in type 1 diabetes (dated by TCRdb to 2017 to 2018). Regarding the research as a whole: Mean age, gender distribution, total cell number and subset yield did not differ between patients and healthy donors. Whereas all 30 or so donors provided naive and central memory subsets, regulatory and stem cell-like memory subsets were isolated from just 8 patients and roughly eight healthy donors. In the study, TCRB repertoires of sorted circulating CD4+ T cell subsets from recently diagnosed type 1 diabetes patients were compared with those of matched healthy donors. A total of approximately 100 million sorted cells were examined across all samples, and the number of cells per subset was strongly correlated with RNA yield. Overall study outcomes, separate from this receptor: The naive, central memory and regulatory TCRB repertoires appeared to resemble one another more closely among patients than among healthy donors. Shorter templates might have been favored by PCR, but patient and control samples were amplified and corrected together, so both groups would have been affected equally by any skew. At VDJ recombination sites, type 1 diabetes patients had fewer insertions and more deleted nucleotides, which implies abnormalities in thymic rearrangement. Only small numbers of individuals were included in the HLA sub-analyses, which left unresolved whether HLA type had any influence on TCRB rearrangement. Because cDNA was sequenced instead of genomic DNA, highly expressing activated cells could be over-represented, though the groups showed no difference in activation or CD3 levels. In all four CD4+ subsets, TCRB CDR3 length was moderately but significantly shorter in type 1 diabetes patients.

A single peripheral blood draw of approximately 120 mL on average was collected from each donor into heparinised tubes. Using a panel that included CD45RO, CCR7, CD25, CD127, CD95 and CD27, naive, central memory, regulatory and stem cell-like memory CD4+ T cells were sorted on a BD FACSAria II. A purity above 98% was achieved for all sorted populations. PBMCs were isolated immediately by Lymphoprep density gradient centrifugation and stained directly without culture. So that batch effects would be minimized, each experiment stained and sorted samples in pairs, pairing one healthy donor with one patient. Notes on this clone: Its antigen remains undetermined. The junction and the germline gene differ at one end; a read error may be behind it.

From the cysteine through the phenylalanine, the CDR3 covers 14 amino acids. Just CDR3 DNA is preserved here, 42 bases in frame from base 1. Per the germline V gene, ENHRY is the CDR1 and SYGVKD is the CDR2. The entire isolated RNA was reverse transcribed using the High Capacity cDNA Reverse Transcription Kit, and thus expressed TCRB transcripts were sequenced. Deep immunoSEQ sequencing was performed on naive, central memory and regulatory T cell samples, with an average of roughly 4 million total reads per sample. Sorted cells were lysed in RLT buffer and RNA was extracted with DNase-treated RNeasy Micro or Mini kits, depending on cell number. Each cell subset was processed on its own to prevent cross-contamination, while patient and healthy donor samples were processed together. The immunoSEQ multiplex PCR was used to amplify TCRB sequences from cDNA, generating 87-bp fragments that spanned the CDR3 region. The amplicons were sequenced using the Illumina HiSeq platform. Per the original workflow: Synthetic template baselines were used to correct PCR bias computationally, reads within Hamming distance 2 were collapsed together, and singletons that could not be merged were discarded. Reads were aligned against IMGT so that V, D and J genes, CDR3 length and insertions or deletions at six rearrangement sites could be assigned. Within each subset, clonotype counts were normalized to sorted cell number, after which true diversity and Gini coefficients were computed with the tcR R package. The overlap coefficient, calculated on TCRB nucleotide sequences, was used to measure repertoire sharing. Out-of-frame TCRB sequences from naive cells were analyzed as a proxy for the pre-selection repertoire. TCRdb took this table from immuneACCESS and kept in-frame rearrangements with V and J called. Such tables lack part of the clones; where checked against another copy, unresolved V genes explain under half of the gap, and the rest is unexplained. That table is the source of V, J and clone size, and D and trimming were worked out from the DNA. Present in this sample are fewer than 900,000 clones, about a sixth of which were seen just once. The top ten clonotypes cover 0.02% to 0.025% of the sample.

The source of this sequence is a woman aged 18-29 years in good health. Sequencing was carried out using naive CD4+ T cells from blood. The intended sense of this specimen's cell subset or site label: true naive CD4+ T cells. Rearrangement joined TRBV10-3 to TRBJ2-7; the D region possibly corresponds to TRBD1 (6 bases align). The bases read TGTGCCATCAGTACCGTAGACAGGACCTACGGGCAGTACTTC. This sequence encodes CAISTVDRTYGQYF.